A selection of T cell receptor beta chains follows, all from one sample in a study of T cells in narcolepsy. The table came from immunoSEQ multiplex PCR; TCRdb's copy has only in-frame clones and leaves some out. Among fewer than 15,000 clones listed, roughly 91% were seen once. The sequenced material came from CD45RA- memory CD4+ T cells from PBMCs. The receptor set was obtained from a human donor with narcolepsy. Each CDR3 is given with its conserved first and last residue. The D gene is left open where the match is weak. The size field is filled for only some rows; it gives once, few, many or a size class.

clone_size,d_call,j_call,v_call,cdr3_nt,cdr3_aa
NA,NA,TRBJ1-2,TRBV9,TGTGCCAGCAGCTCAGTAGGAGGGGTCGGCGGCTACACCTTC,CASSSVGGVGGYTF
NA,TRBD1,TRBJ2-7,TRBV9,TGTGCCAGCAGCGTAGCGACGGGACAGGCTTACGAGCAGTACTTC,CASSVATGQAYEQYF
NA,TRBD1,TRBJ1-3,TRBV18,TGTGCCAGCTCATCGAGTCAACAGGGGACCTCTGGAAACACCATATATTTT,CASSSSQQGTSGNTIYF
once,TRBD1,TRBJ2-7,TRBV9,TGTGCCAGCAACCCCGGACAGGGTGCGCACGAGCAGTACTTC,CASNPGQGAHEQYF
NA,NA,TRBJ1-1,TRBV5-1,TGCGCCAGCACCCTCTCAGGGTCGGGGAACACTGAAGCTTTCTTT,CASTLSGSGNTEAFF
few,NA,TRBJ2-7,TRBV6-6,TGTGCCAGCAGGCCCCCGGGACTTTCTTACGAGCAGTACTTC,CASRPPGLSYEQYF
NA,TRBD1,TRBJ2-7,TRBV14,TGTGCCAGCAGCCATAGAGGGGGCAGGGTGGACGAGCAGTACTTC,CASSHRGGRVDEQYF
NA,NA,TRBJ2-7,TRBV30,TGTGCCTGGAGTGTATTCCCCGCGGTCGGCTTC,CAWSVFPAVGF
NA,TRBD2,TRBJ2-5,TRBV5-1,TGCGCCAGCAGCTTCGGAAAAACGACTAGCGGACCTAGGGAGACCCAGTACTTC,CASSFGKTTSGPRETQYF
NA,NA,TRBJ2-7,TRBV18,TGTGCCAGCTCACCAGAGCCGAAATACGAGCAGTACTTC,CASSPEPKYEQYF
NA,TRBD2,TRBJ2-1,TRBV7-2,TGTGCCAGCAGCTCTACTAGCGGGACCTACAATGAGCAGTTCTTC,CASSSTSGTYNEQFF
NA,NA,TRBJ2-2,TRBV11-2,TGTGCCAGCAGCTTCAGGGTCAGCGGGGAGCTGTTTTTT,CASSFRVSGELFF
NA,NA,TRBJ1-1,TRBV4-1,TGCGCCAGCAGCCAACCTCATTTGGCGGGCAACACTGAAGCTTTCTTT,CASSQPHLAGNTEAFF
NA,TRBD2,TRBJ2-7,TRBV5-1,TGCGCCAGCAGATATAGCGGGAGACTCTCGGACGAGCAGTACTTC,CASRYSGRLSDEQYF
NA,NA,TRBJ1-1,TRBV5-6,TGTGCCAGCAGCTTTGGGCACAAGAACACTGAAGCTTTCTTT,CASSFGHKNTEAFF
NA,TRBD2,TRBJ2-3,TRBV2,TGTGCCAGCAGTTATGGGACTAGCGGGAGGTCGGGCACAGATACGCAGTATTTT,CASSYGTSGRSGTDTQYF
few,TRBD1,TRBJ1-4,TRBV5-1,TGCGCCAGCAGCCTGGGACAGGGAACTAATGAAAAACTGTTTTTT,CASSLGQGTNEKLFF
once,NA,TRBJ1-5,TRBV7-6,TGTGCCAGCAGCTTAGGTCCCCGGACAGCTAGCAATCAGCCCCAGCATTTT,CASSLGPRTASNQPQHF
NA,TRBD1,TRBJ1-2,TRBV7-2,TGTGCCAGCAGCTTAGGGGGACAGGAGTCTAACTATGGCTACACCTTC,CASSLGGQESNYGYTF
NA,NA,TRBJ2-2,TRBV5-1,TGCGCCAGCATCTTGGGGGGCGCGAACACCGGGGAGCTGTTTTTT,CASILGGANTGELFF
few,NA,TRBJ2-7,TRBV30,TGTGCCTGGAGGGACACCTACGAGCAGTACTTC,CAWRDTYEQYF
NA,NA,TRBJ2-1,TRBV2,TGTGCCAGCAGAACAGGGTCCTACAATGAGCAGTTCTTC,CASRTGSYNEQFF
NA,NA,TRBJ2-5,TRBV5-4,TGTGCCAGCAGCTTGGGGGCAGGGCGGACAGAGACCCAGTACTTC,CASSLGAGRTETQYF